The entry below describes one T cell receptor (beta chain). Clones were sequenced by immunoSEQ multiplex PCR, and TCRdb holds only the in-frame ones, with some missing. The data show around 60,000 clones, around nine tenths seen once. The sample originates from a study of blood T cell repertoires in COVID-19. Study at large: PBMCs, B-cell-depleted T cells, or T cells were the source of the cDNA or gDNA that made up the material.

Germline values: CDR1 SGHTA, CDR2 FQGTGA. The length of the CDR3 is 20 residues. V dropped 1 base and J dropped 4; count of bases not matched to a gene: 16. The V call is TRBV7-3, the J call TRBJ2-3; TRBD2 matches 11 bases. Sequenced input: peripheral blood. The clonotype comes from a man between 65 and 80 years old with acute or convalescent COVID-19. CDR3 amino acids: CASSLKPRIAGGPKADTQYF. For the CDR3, the DNA is TGTGCCAGCAGCTTAAAGCCCCGGATAGCGGGGGGGCCCAAAGCAGATACGCAGTATTTT. Combining the CDR3 with reference TRBV7-3 and TRBJ2-3 gives the whole variable domain GAGVSQTPSNKVTEKGKYVELRCDPISGHTALYWYRQSLGQGPEFLIYFQGTGAADDSGLPNDRFFAVRPEGSVSTLKIQRTERGDSAVYLCASSLKPRIAGGPKADTQYFGPGTRLTVL.